This paragraph covers one TCR beta chain sequence. Sequenced by immunoSEQ multiplex PCR; TCRdb stores in-frame clones only, minus some. The sample carries about 190,000 clones, around four fifths recorded once. The entry originates in a study of blood T cell repertoires in COVID-19. Study at large: The United States, Italy and Spain supplied acute and convalescent COVID-19 samples. PBMCs, B-cell-depleted T cells, or T cells were the source of the cDNA or gDNA that made up the material.

J was trimmed by 5 bases and V by 5 bases; bases with no gene match: 5. CDR1 and CDR2 (germline): SEHNR, FQNEAQ (reference sequence). The CDR3 consists of 14 residues. Sample: peripheral blood. The chain carries TRBV7-9 and TRBJ1-4; the match to TRBD1 covers 7 bases. The receptor was derived from an elderly woman with active or convalescent COVID-19. The DNA of the CDR3 is TGTGCCAGCAGCCCGGGACAGCGAAATGAAAAACTGTTTTTT. Translation gives CASSPGQRNEKLFF.